A selection of T cell receptor beta chains follows, all from one sample in a study of glioma-infiltrating T cells after dendritic cell vaccination. TCRdb's table, derived via immunoSEQ multiplex PCR, lists solely in-frame clones and lacks some. The data show around 100,000 clones, about four fifths seen once. The sample in question was blood, obtained before dendritic cell vaccination. The receptors shown here come from a human donor with glioblastoma. Each CDR3 is given with its conserved first and last residue. D genes are given only for firm matches. Clone size appears in some rows only: once, few, many, or a class for an expanded clone.

V gene,clone size,J gene,D gene,CDR3 DNA,CDR3 protein
TRBV5-1,NA,TRBJ2-1,TRBD2,TGCGCCAGCAGCTCACGGACTAGCGGGGCCTATGAGCAGTTCTTC,CASSSRTSGAYEQFF
TRBV7-8,NA,TRBJ2-7,NA,TGTGCCAGCAGCTTAGGGGGCAGGTCCTACGAGCAGTACTTC,CASSLGGRSYEQYF
TRBV5-1,NA,TRBJ2-6,NA,TGCGCCAGCAGCCCACCGAGCTCTGGGGCCAACGTCCTGACTTTC,CASSPPSSGANVLTF
TRBV7-2,NA,TRBJ1-1,NA,TGTGCCAGCAAATCGGGGGTAGGCACTGAAGCTTTCTTT,CASKSGVGTEAFF
TRBV2,few,TRBJ1-5,NA,TGTGCCAGCAGCGTCTCGGTGAGTTATCAGCCCCAGCATTTT,CASSVSVSYQPQHF
TRBV7-2,NA,TRBJ1-1,TRBD1,TGTGCCAGCAGCCGCGGGACAGCCGGAGCTTTCTTT,CASSRGTAGAFF
TRBV20-1,NA,TRBJ1-4,NA,TGCAGTGCTCATGGAGGGGAAAAACTGTTTTTT,CSAHGGEKLFF
TRBV2,NA,TRBJ1-5,NA,TGTGCCAGCACTGGCTTCCCCCCATCACCCCAGCATTTT,CASTGFPPSPQHF
TRBV6-5,NA,TRBJ2-1,NA,TGTGCCAGCAGTGCTGCACCGGATGAGCAGTTCTTC,CASSAAPDEQFF
TRBV18,NA,TRBJ2-1,NA,TGTGCCAGCTCACCAGCACCGGCTTCGACCAGGGGCGGCCGACGGGGGGCTGAGCAGTTCTTC,CASSPAPASTRGGRRGAEQFF
TRBV19,NA,TRBJ2-1,TRBD2,TGTGCCAGTAGTATCGGCCGGGGGATAGCGGGCTACAATGAGCAGTTCTTC,CASSIGRGIAGYNEQFF
TRBV29-1,NA,TRBJ1-2,TRBD1,TGCAGCGTGATACAGGGGGTTGACTATGGCTACACCTTC,CSVIQGVDYGYTF
TRBV7-2,NA,TRBJ2-5,NA,TGTGCCAGCAGCTCCCCACTCCGGTACCAAGAGACCCAGTACTTC,CASSSPLRYQETQYF
TRBV19,NA,TRBJ2-3,NA,TGTGCCAGTAGTATGGCGCGCGGGTTAGGCACAGATACGCAGTATTTT,CASSMARGLGTDTQYF
TRBV4-1,once,TRBJ2-5,NA,TGCGCCAGCAGCCAGGGAGCCTACGAGACCCAGTACTTC,CASSQGAYETQYF
TRBV4-1,NA,TRBJ1-3,NA,TGCGCCAGCAGCCAAGATTGGGCGGGAGACTCTGGAAACACCATATATTTT,CASSQDWAGDSGNTIYF
TRBV30,NA,TRBJ2-3,NA,TGTGCCTGGAGTCCAGACACCGCGGATACGCAGTATTTT,CAWSPDTADTQYF
TRBV6-5,NA,TRBJ2-2,NA,TGTGCCACCGCGACAGGCGACGCCGGGGAGCTGTTTTTT,CATATGDAGELFF